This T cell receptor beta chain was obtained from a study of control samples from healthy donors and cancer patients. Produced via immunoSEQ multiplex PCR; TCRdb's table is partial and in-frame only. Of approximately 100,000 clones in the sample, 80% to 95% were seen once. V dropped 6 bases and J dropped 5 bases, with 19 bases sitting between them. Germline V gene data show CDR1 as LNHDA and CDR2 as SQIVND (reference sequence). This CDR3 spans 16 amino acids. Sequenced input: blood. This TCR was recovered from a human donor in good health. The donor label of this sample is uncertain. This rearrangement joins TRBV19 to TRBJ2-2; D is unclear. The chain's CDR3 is CASSPVYGFGTGELFF. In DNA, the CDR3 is TGTGCCAGTAGCCCCGTCTACGGGTTCGGGACCGGGGAGCTGTTTTTT.